These T cell receptor beta chains were read from a single sample in a study of blood T cell repertoires in COVID-19. Some clones are missing from TCRdb's copy, which holds only in-frame ones; the method was immunoSEQ multiplex PCR. The sample has over 55,000 clones, 70% to 90% seen once. Material for sequencing was peripheral blood. The receptor source for this set is a woman older than 75 with acute or convalescent COVID-19. The conserved cysteine and the conserved F or W are not part of the CDR3 here.

TRBJ1-1 TRBV6-5 ASSTRGPEAF
TRBJ2-1 TRBV28 ASSPGTSTRNQQF
TRBJ1-3 TRBV6-5 ASKNTGYNTIY
TRBJ2-1 TRBV5-1 ASSLGANEQF
TRBJ1-5 TRBV27 ASRTRGVSNQPQH
TRBJ2-5 TRBV3-1/TRBV3-2 ASSQEGRPGTQY
TRBJ2-1 TRBV6-1 ASSERLAANNEQF
TRBJ2-2 TRBV4-3 ASSQVRVSGELF
TRBJ2-3 TRBV7-3 ASSSTSGRTDTQY
TRBJ1-2 TRBV5-1 ASSPGTGGPYGYT
TRBJ1-1 TRBV5-1 ASRTVLNTEAF
TRBJ2-7 TRBV5-5 ASSLGVGGGREQY
TRBJ1-1 TRBV5-4 ASSLAGVRTEAF
TRBJ1-2 TRBV5-6 ASSLDPAGANGYT
TRBJ1-2 TRBV10-3 AINTDRNVVGYT
TRBJ2-1 TRBV9 ASSVAGSPKQF
TRBJ1-2 TRBV28 ASRSRTGGGYGYT
TRBJ1-2 TRBV27 ASSPGPNRGSYGYT
TRBJ1-5 TRBV4-2 ASSQDLAGYQPQH
TRBJ2-2 TRBV27 ASNNQGAGGELF
TRBJ1-1 TRBV6-2/TRBV6-3 ASSWPYTEAF
TRBJ2-7 TRBV30 AWSVLRNSYEQY
TRBJ2-1 TRBV28 ASSLLGAGRDNEQF
TRBJ2-1 TRBV6-5 ASGASGGRANEQF
TRBJ2-3 TRBV6-2/TRBV6-3 ASSYREGTQY
TRBJ1-1 TRBV15 ATSRDLGTTPRVAF
TRBJ1-6 TRBV5-4 ASSLWGQGRNSPLH
TRBJ1-4 TRBV28 ASSLIGAGTNEKLF
TRBJ2-2 TRBV5-8 ASSPRQGARGGELF
TRBJ2-1 TRBV7-2 ASSEGAGTGNEQF
TRBJ1-3 TRBV27 ASSLSWQGANTIY
TRBJ1-1 TRBV18 ASSPAGGVNTEAF
TRBJ2-6 TRBV5-4 ASSIQASGANVLT
TRBJ1-4 TRBV5-1 ASSLGDRNEKLF
TRBJ1-6 TRBV18 ASSPQGQGGSPLH
TRBJ2-3 TRBV4-3 ASSNQGSDTQY
TRBJ2-1 TRBV3-1/TRBV3-2 ASSPGSYNEQF
TRBJ2-7 TRBV18 ASSPQTGSYEQY
TRBJ1-1 TRBV7-2 ASSLVLTGSLEAF
TRBJ2-5 TRBV24-1 ATSDRLAGEETQY
TRBJ1-3 TRBV6-5 ASSSSTGGSGNTIY
TRBJ1-1 TRBV5-4 ASSLALNTEAF
TRBJ2-7 TRBV29-1 SVELPGQGVSYEQY
TRBJ1-2 TRBV12-3/TRBV12-4 ASTTGAFDGYT
TRBJ1-5 TRBV7-2 ASSLGGLGQPQH
TRBJ1-1 TRBV12-3/TRBV12-4 ASSLSSTEAF
TRBJ1-1 TRBV5-1 ASSAYRFWNTEAF
TRBJ2-7 TRBV2 ASSYTGTGGEQY
TRBJ1-2 TRBV28 ASSVNRGLNYGYT
TRBJ2-2 TRBV2 ASREGANTGELF
TRBJ1-5 TRBV5-1 ASSFEGNQPQH
TRBJ1-5 TRBV10-3 AIGSLSSNQPQH
TRBJ2-1 TRBV15 ATRRFGSPSGGDEQF
TRBJ2-7 TRBV28 ASSLLGYEQY